Reported below is one T cell receptor beta chain. CDR1 is SNHLY and CDR2 is FYNNEI in the germline V gene. Trimming cost V 4 bases and J 1 base, with 10 bases left between them. This CDR3 is 14 amino acids long. The entry originates in a study of blood T cell repertoires in COVID-19. For the study at large: The origin of the acute and convalescent COVID-19 samples was the United States, Italy and Spain. PBMCs, B-cell-depleted T cells, or T cells provided the cDNA or gDNA that made up the material.

Authors' processing steps: Reference gene primers were amplified, and this amplification served to estimate nucleated cell counts. TCRdb keeps only in-frame clones here, not all; method: immunoSEQ multiplex PCR. V, J and clone size were drawn from that table, and D and trimming were deduced from the DNA. The data hold 55,000 to 90,000 clones, with 88% observed a single time. The sequenced sample consisted of peripheral blood. This chain connects TRBV2 to TRBJ1-1; TRBD1 might be the D (5 bases). This TCR derives from a human donor in a cohort sampled during active COVID-19. The CDR3 here is CASSGVGQNTEAFF. The CDR3 nucleotides are TGTGCCAGCAGTGGGGTCGGACAGAACACTGAAGCTTTCTTT.